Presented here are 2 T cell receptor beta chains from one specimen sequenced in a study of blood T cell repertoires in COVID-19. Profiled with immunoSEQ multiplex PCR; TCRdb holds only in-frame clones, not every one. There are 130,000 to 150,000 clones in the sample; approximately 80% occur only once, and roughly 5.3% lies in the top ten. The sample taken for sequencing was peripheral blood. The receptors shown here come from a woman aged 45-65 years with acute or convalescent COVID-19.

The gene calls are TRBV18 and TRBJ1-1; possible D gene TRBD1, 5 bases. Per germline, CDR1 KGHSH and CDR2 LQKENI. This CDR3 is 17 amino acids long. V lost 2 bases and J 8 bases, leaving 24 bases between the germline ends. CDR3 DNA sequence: TGTGCCAGCTCACCAGACCGGGCGAGTGGACGGGGGGGGGAAGCTTTCTTT. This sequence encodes CASSPDRASGRGGEAFF.

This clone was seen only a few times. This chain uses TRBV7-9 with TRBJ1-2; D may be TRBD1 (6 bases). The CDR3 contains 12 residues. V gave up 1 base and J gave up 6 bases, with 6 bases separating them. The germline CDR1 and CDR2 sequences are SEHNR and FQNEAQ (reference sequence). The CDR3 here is CASSLGDNGYTF. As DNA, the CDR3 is TGTGCCAGCAGCTTAGGGGACAATGGCTACACCTTC.